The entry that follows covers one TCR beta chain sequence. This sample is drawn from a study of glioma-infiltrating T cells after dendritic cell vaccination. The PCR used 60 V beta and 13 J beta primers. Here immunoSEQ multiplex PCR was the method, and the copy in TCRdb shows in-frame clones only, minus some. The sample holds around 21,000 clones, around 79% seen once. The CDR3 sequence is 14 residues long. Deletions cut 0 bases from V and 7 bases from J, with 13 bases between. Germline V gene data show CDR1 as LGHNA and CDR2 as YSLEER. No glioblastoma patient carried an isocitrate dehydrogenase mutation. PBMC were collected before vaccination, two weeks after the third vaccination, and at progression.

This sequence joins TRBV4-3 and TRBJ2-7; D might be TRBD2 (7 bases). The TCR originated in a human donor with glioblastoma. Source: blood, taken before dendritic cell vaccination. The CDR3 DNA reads TGCGCCAGCAGCCAAGATGCAGGGGAGGGGGAGCAGTACTTC. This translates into CASSQDAGEGEQYF.